Listed below are T cell receptor beta chains from one sample, sequenced in a study of blood T cell repertoires in COVID-19. Sequencing was performed with immunoSEQ multiplex PCR; in TCRdb, only in-frame clones are kept and a portion is missing. The sample includes fewer than 250,000 clones, around 90% of them seen just once. The sequenced material came from PBMCs or T cells enriched from blood (not recorded which). The receptor set was obtained from a woman between 18 and 30 years old who had recovered from COVID-19. Both conserved end residues are part of each CDR3. Each record gives: D gene, clone size, V gene, J gene, CDR3 protein, CDR3 DNA. The D gene is left open where the match is weak. Clone size is not always given. Where it is, it says once, few, many or a class for expanded clones.

>TRBD1|.|TRBV5-4|TRBJ2-5
CASSATGETQYF
TGTGCCAGCAGCGCGACAGGGGAGACCCAGTACTTC
>.|once|TRBV5-1|TRBJ1-2
CASRATGQDYTF
TGCGCCAGCAGAGCGACAGGTCAGGACTACACCTTC
>TRBD1|.|TRBV5-1|TRBJ1-1
CASSLGQGVVANTEAFF
TGCGCCAGCAGCTTGGGACAGGGGGTAGTCGCCAACACTGAAGCTTTCTTT
>TRBD1|.|TRBV19|TRBJ2-7
CASSRSQGALDEQYF
TGTGCCAGTAGTAGGTCGCAGGGGGCTTTGGACGAGCAGTACTTC
>.|.|TRBV25-1|TRBJ1-1
CASSEANTEAFF
TGTGCCAGCAGTGAGGCGAACACTGAAGCTTTCTTT
>.|.|TRBV25-1|TRBJ2-7
CASSESPSYEQYF
TGTGCCAGCAGTGAATCCCCGTCCTACGAGCAGTACTTC
>.|few|TRBV7-8|TRBJ1-2
CASSLTPGAGGYTF
TGTGCCAGCAGCTTAACCCCCGGGGCGGGGGGCTACACCTTC
>.|.|TRBV11-2|TRBJ2-3
CASSKSVERADTQYF
TGTGCCAGCAGCAAGTCGGTGGAGCGGGCAGATACGCAGTATTTT
>TRBD2|.|TRBV18|TRBJ2-3
CASSPLNAGDTDTQYF
TGTGCCAGCTCACCACTGAATGCGGGGGACACAGATACGCAGTATTTT
>TRBD1|.|TRBV5-8|TRBJ1-1
CASSFTGQAGFF
TGTGCCAGCAGCTTCACCGGACAGGCTGGTTTCTTT
>.|.|TRBV7-9|TRBJ1-2
CASSLGRGDLGYTF
TGTGCCAGCAGCTTAGGTCGAGGAGACCTTGGCTACACCTTC
>TRBD1|once|TRBV7-2|TRBJ1-4
CASSLDRLEKLFF
TGTGCCAGCAGCTTGGACAGGCTTGAAAAACTGTTTTTT
>TRBD1|.|TRBV2|TRBJ2-2
CASSYGGQGVIGELFF
TGTGCCAGCAGTTACGGGGGACAGGGAGTCATCGGGGAGCTGTTTTTT
>.|.|TRBV20-1|TRBJ2-5
CSVGGETQYF
TGCAGTGTGGGGGGAGAGACCCAGTACTTC
>TRBD2|few|TRBV9|TRBJ2-7
CASSVDPASGYEQYF
TGTGCCAGCAGCGTAGACCCCGCTAGCGGGTACGAGCAGTACTTC
>TRBD1|.|TRBV5-4|TRBJ1-1
CASSLGTGRNTEAFF
TGTGCCAGCAGCTTGGGGACAGGGAGGAACACTGAAGCTTTCTTT
>.|.|TRBV7-6|TRBJ2-7
CASSATESMEQYF
TGTGCCAGCAGCGCGACAGAGTCAATGGAGCAGTACTTC
>.|.|TRBV27|TRBJ1-1
CASSLARSNTEAFF
TGTGCCAGCAGTTTGGCCAGATCGAACACTGAAGCTTTCTTT
>TRBD2|few|TRBV4-2|TRBJ2-5
CASSQGTAGGLQETQYF
TGTGCCAGCAGCCAAGGCACAGCGGGGGGCCTCCAAGAGACCCAGTACTTC
>TRBD1|.|TRBV28|TRBJ1-3
CASSWGQGAENTIYF
TGTGCCAGCAGTTGGGGACAGGGGGCTGAAAACACCATATATTTT
>.|.|TRBV19|TRBJ1-1
CASIPAPGTKNTEAFF
TGTGCCAGTATCCCTGCCCCGGGGACTAAAAACACTGAAGCTTTCTTT
>TRBD2|once|TRBV5-6|TRBJ2-7
CASMTSGASYEQYF
TGTGCCAGCATGACTAGCGGGGCCTCCTACGAGCAGTACTTC
>TRBD2|.|TRBV12-3/TRBV12-4|TRBJ2-1
CASSLGGFNEQFF
TGTGCCAGCAGCCTCGGGGGGTTCAATGAGCAGTTCTTC
>.|.|TRBV21-1|TRBJ2-1
CASSKRTSDYNEQFF
TGTGCCAGCAGCAAGAGGACTAGCGATTACAATGAGCAGTTCTTC
>TRBD1|.|TRBV5-1|TRBJ1-4
CASSPMTGDELFF
TGCGCCAGCAGCCCGATGACAGGGGATGAGCTGTTTTTT
>TRBD1|.|TRBV4-1|TRBJ1-4
CASSQGQYNEKLFF
TGCGCCAGCAGCCAGGGACAGTACAATGAAAAACTGTTTTTT
>TRBD2|.|TRBV6-1|TRBJ2-1
CASSEMGLAGGLAKFF
TGTGCCAGCAGTGAGATGGGACTAGCGGGGGGACTGGCAAAGTTCTTC
>.|.|TRBV5-1|TRBJ1-6
CASRDSVPSPLHF
TGCGCCAGCAGGGACAGCGTCCCCTCACCCCTCCACTTT
>.|.|TRBV28|TRBJ2-3
CASGAGAGTDTQYF
TGTGCCAGCGGTGCGGGGGCGGGCACAGATACGCAGTATTTT
>.|.|TRBV5-1|TRBJ1-2
CASSLGSLGGYTF
TGCGCCAGCAGCTTGGGGTCATTGGGCGGCTACACCTTC
>.|.|TRBV12-3/TRBV12-4|TRBJ2-7
CASSPRLSYEQYF
TGTGCCAGCAGTCCGCGACTGTCCTACGAGCAGTACTTC
>.|few|TRBV7-3|TRBJ1-6
CASSLGQGGDSPLHF
TGTGCCAGCAGCTTAGGTCAGGGAGGTGATTCACCCCTCCACTTT
>.|.|TRBV13|TRBJ2-7
CASSRTRGNEQYF
TGTGCCAGCAGCCGAACGCGGGGAAACGAGCAGTACTTC